This T cell receptor beta chain is from a study of blood T cell repertoires in COVID-19. The CDR3 has 14 amino acids. Germline loops: CDR1 MNHEY, CDR2 SMNVEV (reference sequence). V shed 4 bases, J shed 3 bases, and the junction held 4 bases outside the gene matches. Libraries were prepared by immunoSEQ multiplex PCR; TCRdb keeps only in-frame clonotypes and omits some of them. This table holds 200,000 to 250,000 clones, around 84% found once. The sequence was obtained from a woman older than 75 with active or convalescent COVID-19. The sequencing input was peripheral blood. This sequence joins TRBV27 and TRBJ1-2; 8 bases align to TRBD1. The CDR3 DNA is TGTGCCAGCAGTTCAGCGACAGGGGACTATGGCTACACCTTC. This codes for CASSSATGDYGYTF.